The 10 T cell receptor beta chains below all came from one sample that was sequenced in a study of CD8 T cells in Susac syndrome. With random hexamers, 0.5 to 1 ug RNA was reverse transcribed. TCRdb processed the immunoSEQ multiplex PCR reads anew with MiXCR; each CDR3 protein has one entry. This table holds about 89,000 distinct CDR3 sequences, roughly 93% found once. The material sequenced was CD8+ T cells from PBMCs. These receptors all come from a human donor in good health.

The chain carries TRBV10-3 and TRBJ2-2, with D possibly being TRBD1 or TRBD2 (6 bases each). Trimming stripped 8 bases from V and 4 bases from J, with 14 bases between. The germline V gene has CDR1 ENHRY and CDR2 SYGVKD. The CDR3 extends over 14 amino acids. As DNA, the CDR3 is TGTGCCATCTCGAAGGGGGGTGCCACCGGGGAGCTGTTTTTT. This encodes CAISKGGATGELFF.

This clonotype was seen once. The CDR3 bases are TGTGCCTGGAGTGCCGCGAGCCCCGGGACAGGGTGGCATGAGCAGTTCTTC. It specifies CAWSAASPGTGWHEQFF. V is TRBV30 and J is TRBJ2-1, with 9 positions matching TRBD1. The CDR3 covers 17 residues. V was clipped by 1 base and J by 8 bases; unmatched bases: 15. The V gene's germline CDR1 is GTSNPN and CDR2 SVGIG (reference sequence). The whole variable domain, filled in from reference TRBV30 and TRBJ2-1, reads SQTIHQWPATLVQPVGSPLSLECTVEGTSNPNLYWYRQAAGRGLQLLFYSVGIGQISSEVPQNLSASRPQDRQFILSSKKLLLSDSGFYLCAWSAASPGTGWHEQFFGPGTRLTVL.

The rearrangement links TRBV2 to TRBJ1-1; no reliable D call. The length of the CDR3 is 13 residues. Germline CDR1 reads SNHLY; CDR2 reads FYNNEI. The V end was cut by 6 bases, the J end by 11 bases, with 19 bases between. The CDR3 bases are TGTGCCAGCAGCGCGTACACTCGGGTTTCGGCTTTCTTT. Translation gives CASSAYTRVSAFF.

The V gene is TRBV30, the J gene TRBJ2-2; tentative D call: TRBD1 (5 bases). There are 14 residues in the CDR3. Trimming took 5 bases from V and 7 from J, leaving 17 bases between them. Per the germline V gene, CDR1 is GTSNPN and CDR2 is SVGIG (reference sequence). The CDR3 loop reads CAWAFDSLRGELFF. In DNA form, the CDR3 reads TGTGCCTGGGCGTTCGACAGTCTGCGCGGGGAGCTGTTTTTT.

The CDR3 reads CASSHPGGGGYGYTF. As DNA, the CDR3 is TGCGCCAGCAGCCATCCAGGGGGCGGAGGCTATGGCTACACCTTC. This sequence joins TRBV4-1 and TRBJ1-2; 8 bases are shared with TRBD1. Trimming took 3 bases from V and 4 from J; bases not matched to a gene: 7. This CDR3 is 15 amino acids long. Germline lookup yields CDR1 MGHRA and CDR2 YSYEKL.

The chain combines TRBV19 with TRBJ2-7; D is undetermined. CDR1 and CDR2 (germline): LNHDA, SQIVND (reference sequence). Trimming shortened V by 7 bases and J by 2 bases, and 15 bases separated the two germline ends. This CDR3 is built from 14 residues. For the CDR3, the DNA is TGTGCCAGTACCCCAGGAGACGCAACCTACGAGCAGTACTTC. Translated: CASTPGDATYEQYF.

The chain combines TRBV6-5 with TRBJ1-6; TRBD1 is a possible D gene (5 bases). There are 18 residues in the CDR3. From germline, CDR1 is MNHEY and CDR2 SVGAGI. The V end was cut by 0 bases, the J end by 2 bases, with 14 bases between. CDR3 region: CASSYSDPGQAYNSPLHF. CDR3 DNA sequence: TGTGCCAGCAGTTACTCGGATCCAGGACAAGCCTATAATTCACCCCTCCACTTT.

This clonotype was counted once. This chain uses TRBV12-3 or TRBV12-4 with TRBJ2-7; 8 positions match TRBD1. This CDR3 has 15 amino acids. V lost 4 bases to trimming and J lost 2 bases; unmatched junction nucleotides: 7. The CDR3 protein is CASSWGTGETYEQYF. Written as DNA, the CDR3 is TGTGCCAGCAGTTGGGGGACAGGTGAAACCTACGAGCAGTACTTC.

V usage is TRBV6-4 and J usage is TRBJ2-3; 9 nucleotides align to TRBD2. Trimming took 0 bases from V and 2 from J; bases not matched to a gene: 3. The V gene's germline CDR1 is MRHNA and CDR2 SNTAGT. The CDR3 covers 16 residues. CDR3 in DNA: TGTGCCAGCAGTGACTCTAGCGGGGGAGCCACAGATACGCAGTATTTT. Translated: CASSDSSGGATDTQYF.

The gene calls are TRBV19 and TRBJ2-2, with a weak D call TRBD1 (6 bases). V gave up 10 bases and J gave up 0 bases, with 18 bases separating them. Germline assignment: CDR1 LNHDA and CDR2 SQIVND (reference sequence). CDR3 length: 16 residues. The CDR3 DNA is TGTGCCATTTCCCGGACAGCGACGTCGAACACCGGGGAGCTGTTTTTT. This encodes CAISRTATSNTGELFF.